These 19 T cell receptor beta chains came from one sample sequenced in a study of control samples from healthy donors and cancer patients. Some clones are missing from TCRdb's copy, which holds only in-frame ones; the method was immunoSEQ multiplex PCR. The table lists 150,000 to 200,000 clones, about 90% of them singletons. Sequencing was done on a sample of blood. All receptors come from a man aged 30-40 years in good health.

The chain joins TRBV6-1 to TRBJ1-1, with 8 bases fitting TRBD1. CDR1 and CDR2 from the germline V gene are MNHNS and SASEGT. Losses at the gene ends were 2 bases for V and 1 base for J; bases not matched to a gene: 3. This CDR3 has 15 residues. The CDR3 reads CASSEWGTGNTEAFF. The CDR3 region has the DNA TGTGCCAGCAGTGAATGGGGGACAGGGAACACTGAAGCTTTCTTT.

Turning to this clone: Because it lacks the conserved phenylalanine or tryptophan at the end, this CDR3 is likely a read error. The V gene is TRBV28, the J gene TRBJ1-1; 8 nucleotides align to TRBD1. This CDR3 comprises 13 residues. V was clipped by 10 bases and J by 4 bases; unmatched bases: 8. Germline-derived CDR1 and CDR2 are MDHEN and SYDVKM. The DNA of the CDR3 is TGTGCCACCTACAGGGGGGAGGGCACTGAAGCTTTCTCT. This encodes CATYRGEGTEAFS.

This chain uses TRBV11-3 with TRBJ1-2; D is undetermined. Germline CDR1 reads SGHNT; CDR2 reads YENEEA. V was trimmed by 4 bases and J by 6 bases, leaving 9 bases between them. This CDR3 spans 12 amino acids. CDR3 coding DNA: TGTGCCAGCAGCTCCGCCGGCCATGGCTACACCTTC. It codes for CASSSAGHGYTF.

The genes are TRBV19 and TRBJ2-3; 9 nucleotides line up with TRBD2. V gave up 7 bases and J gave up 4 bases; unmatched junction bases: 9. Germline V gene data show CDR1 as LNHDA and CDR2 as SQIVND (reference sequence). The CDR3 is made up of 15 amino acids. The CDR3 DNA follows: TGTGCCAGTATCCCAGCGGCGGGAGGGCCAGATACGCAGTATTTT. Residues: CASIPAAGGPDTQYF.

This sequence joins TRBV19 and TRBJ1-5; D not certain. The CDR3 length is 13 residues. Trimming shortened V by 4 bases and J by 1 base, and 5 bases separated the two germline ends. The germline gives CDR1 LNHDA, CDR2 SQIVND (reference sequence). CDR3 nucleotide sequence: TGTGCCAGTAGTAGACACAGCAATCAGCCCCAGCATTTT. It specifies CASSRHSNQPQHF. Full variable domain (remainder filled in from reference TRBV19 and TRBJ1-5): DGGITQSPKYLFRKEGQNVTLSCEQNLNHDAMYWYRQDPGQGLRLIYYSQIVNDFQKGDIAEGYSVSREKKESFPLTVTSAQKNPTAFYLCASSRHSNQPQHFGDGTRLSIL.

CDR3 loop: CASSLNIQGTRYGYTF. The DNA of the CDR3 is TGTGCCAGCAGTTTGAACATCCAGGGCACCCGCTATGGCTACACCTTC. J is TRBJ1-2 and V is TRBV27; D might be TRBD1 (5 bases). CDR3 length equals 16 residues. V dropped 3 bases and J dropped 4 bases, with 18 bases sitting between them. CDR1 and CDR2 from the germline V gene are MNHEY and SMNVEV (reference sequence).

CDR3 amino acids: CASSQDPGGVYNEQFF. CDR3 DNA: TGTGCCAGCAGCCAAGACCCTGGAGGGGTATACAATGAGCAGTTCTTC. V gene TRBV4-2 combines with J gene TRBJ2-1; the D gene is possibly TRBD2 (6 bases). This CDR3 region has 16 residues. Trimming left V 0 bases short and J 4 bases short, with 13 bases between. Germline V gene data show CDR1 as LGHNA and CDR2 as YNFKEQ.

The rearrangement uses TRBV18 and TRBJ1-5; D call uncertain. CDR1 is KGHSH, CDR2 LQKENI, per germline. Trimming left V 4 bases short and J 11 bases short, with 12 bases between. The CDR3 consists of 12 residues. CDR3 sequence reads: CASSREGSAQHF. The CDR3 nucleotides are TGTGCCAGCTCACGCGAGGGATCAGCCCAGCATTTT.

The chain carries TRBV7-2 and TRBJ2-3, with 12 bases lining up with TRBD2. This CDR3 comprises 18 residues. V was pared by 5 bases and J by 3 bases, with 12 bases of the junction left unmatched. CDR1 and CDR2 (germline): SGHTA, FQGNSA. CDR3 region: CASSVRLAGEFGTDTQYF. CDR3 bases: TGTGCCAGCAGCGTTAGACTAGCGGGAGAATTTGGAACAGATACGCAGTATTTT.

This rearrangement joins TRBV19 to TRBJ1-5; TRBD1 matches 9 bases. CDR1 is LNHDA, CDR2 SQIVND, per germline (reference sequence). The V and J ends lost 6 bases and 4 bases, in that order; junction bases with no gene match: 4. This CDR3 contains 14 residues. The CDR3: CASSRGTGNQPQHF. The CDR3 region has the DNA TGTGCCAGTAGCCGTGGGACAGGGAATCAGCCCCAGCATTTT.

This rearrangement joins TRBV7-2 to TRBJ2-3, with D perhaps matching TRBD2 (7 bases). The CDR3 is 18 residues long. The V gene's germline CDR1 is SGHTA and CDR2 FQGNSA. Trimming left V 0 bases short and J 7 bases short, with 23 bases between. Here the CDR3 reads CASSLAWSGGAVLNTQYF. The CDR3 DNA reads as TGTGCCAGCAGCTTAGCATGGTCTGGGGGGGCGGTTTTAAATACGCAGTATTTT. The entire variable domain, with the rest obtained from reference TRBV7-2 and TRBJ2-3, is as follows: GAGVSQSPSNKVTEKGKDVELRCDPISGHTALYWYRQSLGQGLEFLIYFQGNSAPDKSGLPSDRFSAERTGGSVSTLTIQRTQQEDSAVYLCASSLAWSGGAVLNTQYFGPGTRLTVL.

This chain connects TRBV7-2 to TRBJ2-7; D not resolved. The germline gives CDR1 SGHTA, CDR2 FQGNSA. With 5 bases removed from V and 7 bases from J, the gap between germline ends came to 15 bases. The CDR3 contains 13 residues. In nucleotides, the CDR3 is TGTGCCAGCAGCCCCCGTGAGATCCGGGAGCAGTACTTC. Protein sequence: CASSPREIREQYF.

The chain couples TRBV12-3 or TRBV12-4 to TRBJ1-1, with a possible D match to TRBD1 (5 bases). V shed 7 bases and J shed 7 bases, with 16 bases lying between them. The CDR3 consists of 13 residues. CDR3 region: CASTSTGRGEAFF. The CDR3 DNA sequence: TGTGCCAGCACCTCTACAGGCCGGGGTGAAGCTTTCTTT.

This clone has more than one count but fewer than ten. The rearrangement links TRBV25-1 to TRBJ1-3; TRBD1 matches at 10 bases. The CDR3 extends over 18 amino acids. With 3 bases clipped from V and 2 bases from J, the junction kept 10 bases outside the gene matches. Germline CDR1 is MGHDK and CDR2 is SYGVNS. The CDR3 loop reads CASSDKAPGQGPGNTIYF. In DNA, the CDR3 is TGTGCCAGCAGTGACAAGGCCCCGGGACAGGGGCCTGGAAACACCATATATTTT.

The chain recombines TRBV4-3 with TRBJ2-2, with 7 bases fitting TRBD2. There are 16 residues in the CDR3. Germline lookup yields CDR1 LGHNA and CDR2 YSLEER. J lost 4 bases, V lost 0 bases, and 5 bases had no gene match. The CDR3 loop reads CASSQEGAGPTGELFF. For the CDR3, the DNA is TGCGCCAGCAGCCAAGAGGGAGCGGGACCCACCGGGGAGCTGTTTTTT.

This chain connects TRBV19 to TRBJ2-2; TRBD2 matches at 8 bases. CDR3 length equals 15 residues. V dropped 8 bases and J dropped 2; count of bases not matched to a gene: 7. Germline V gene data show CDR1 as LNHDA and CDR2 as SQIVND (reference sequence). The CDR3 DNA is TGTGCCAGTTTTCCCGGGGGGGTTAACACCGGGGAGCTGTTTTTT. It is translated as CASFPGGVNTGELFF.

The chain combines TRBV9 with TRBJ2-5; weak D call: TRBD2 (6 bases). This CDR3 comprises 15 residues. CDR1 and CDR2 (germline): SGDLS, YYNGEE. The germline V and J ends were trimmed by 3 bases and 1 base, with 13 bases remaining between them. The CDR3 loop reads CASSAAPSAQETQYF. CDR3 sequence (DNA): TGTGCCAGCAGCGCCGCCCCTAGCGCCCAAGAGACCCAGTACTTC.

This chain uses TRBV27 with TRBJ2-3, with D unresolved. This CDR3 is 12 amino acids long. The germline V and J ends were trimmed by 4 bases and 3 bases, with 5 bases remaining between them. CDR1 is MNHEY, CDR2 SMNVEV, per germline (reference sequence). CDR3 bases: TGTGCCAGCAGTTCCTGGACAGATACGCAGTATTTT. It yields the protein CASSSWTDTQYF.

This clone was seen more than once but under ten times. The V call is TRBV19, the J call TRBJ1-4; TRBD1 might be the D (6 bases). Germline loops: CDR1 LNHDA, CDR2 SQIVND (reference sequence). V lost 5 bases, J lost 0 bases, and 10 bases lay in between. CDR3 length: 15 amino acids. The CDR3 nucleotides are TGTGCCAGTAGTTCCGCAGGGGCAACTAATGAAAAACTGTTTTTT. Translating it yields CASSSAGATNEKLFF. Based on the CDR3 plus reference TRBV19 and TRBJ1-4, the full variable domain is DGGITQSPKYLFRKEGQNVTLSCEQNLNHDAMYWYRQDPGQGLRLIYYSQIVNDFQKGDIAEGYSVSREKKESFPLTVTSAQKNPTAFYLCASSSAGATNEKLFFGSGTQLSVL.